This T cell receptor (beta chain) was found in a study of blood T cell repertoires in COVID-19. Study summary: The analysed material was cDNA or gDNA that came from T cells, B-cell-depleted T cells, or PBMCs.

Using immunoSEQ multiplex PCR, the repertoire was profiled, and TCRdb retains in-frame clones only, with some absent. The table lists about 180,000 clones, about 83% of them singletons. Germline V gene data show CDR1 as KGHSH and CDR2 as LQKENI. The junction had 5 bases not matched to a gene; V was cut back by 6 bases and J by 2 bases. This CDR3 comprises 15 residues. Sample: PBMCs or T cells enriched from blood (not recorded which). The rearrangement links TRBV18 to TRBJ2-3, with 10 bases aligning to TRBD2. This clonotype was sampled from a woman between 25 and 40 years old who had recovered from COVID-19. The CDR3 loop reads CASSGLAGVTDTQYF. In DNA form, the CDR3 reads TGTGCCAGCTCTGGGCTAGCGGGAGTCACAGATACGCAGTATTTT.